The entry below describes one T cell receptor beta chain. Its target is not known. Trimming stripped 2 bases from V and 2 bases from J, with 8 bases between. The CDR3 has 14 residues. Germline loops: CDR1 SGHTA, CDR2 FQGNSA. Expressed TCRB transcripts were sequenced because the isolated RNA had all been reverse transcribed beforehand. Generated by immunoSEQ multiplex PCR, the TCRdb table keeps only in-frame clones and is missing some. The sample holds 150,000 to 200,000 clones, around 63% seen once. The data derive from a study of beta chain features in type 1 diabetes. The study, taken as a whole, reports: Type 1 diabetes patients showed fewer insertions and more deletions at VDJ junctions. Shorter TCRB CDR3s, moderately but significantly so, were found in Type 1 diabetes patients in all four CD4+ subsets.

The V call is TRBV7-2, the J call TRBJ2-3; possibly TRBD2 for D (5 bases). The receptor comes from a man aged 25 to 45 with type 1 diabetes. Sequencing was performed on naive CD4+ T cells from blood. The CDR3 nucleotides are TGTGCCAGCAGCTTAAGGAGGTCCACAGATACGCAGTATTTT. This gives the protein CASSLRRSTDTQYF. The full variable domain, with the rest looked up from reference TRBV7-2 and TRBJ2-3, is GAGVSQSPSNKVTEKGKDVELRCDPISGHTALYWYRQSLGQGLEFLIYFQGNSAPDKSGLPSDRFSAERTGGSVSTLTIQRTQQEDSAVYLCASSLRRSTDTQYFGPGTRLTVL.